The following is a T cell receptor beta chain sequence with its context. The data originate from a study of blood T cell repertoires in COVID-19. Study-level background: Samples came from the United States, Italy and Spain, spanning acute and convalescent COVID-19. T cells, B-cell-depleted T cells, or PBMCs provided the cDNA or gDNA that served as material.

Germline CDR1 and CDR2: MNHEY and SVGAGI. This CDR3 has 14 amino acids. Trimming left V 6 bases short and J 10 bases short, with 19 bases between. Per the original data handling: Cell counts per sample came from amplifying reference gene primers. The data were produced by immunoSEQ multiplex PCR, yet TCRdb's version contains in-frame clones alone and is incomplete. The DNA was the basis for D and trimming; V, J and clone size are from that table. The data show approximately 110,000 clones, with about 76% seen just once and less than 20% held by the top ten. The source material was peripheral blood. The clonotype originates from a woman in her seventies with acute or convalescent COVID-19. V is TRBV6-5 and J is TRBJ1-5; possible D gene TRBD1, 5 bases. Written as DNA, the CDR3 is TGTGCCAGCAGCCCCGGAGGGGCATGGGGACCCCAGCATTTT. Translated: CASSPGGAWGPQHF.